The 17 T cell receptor beta chains reported below all come from one sample, sequenced in a study of T cells in Graves' hyperthyroidism and ophthalmopathy. It was RNA transcripts that yielded the amplified TCR beta CDR3 regions. The primer set for the first-round RT-PCR of the TCR CDR3 was HTBI. In TCRdb, the multiplex PCR reads were re-called with MiXCR into one record per CDR3 protein. This table has some 500,000 distinct CDR3 sequences, 14% appearing once. Sequencing was carried out using blood. The receptors stem from a woman aged 18-29 years with Graves' hyperthyroidism.

This clonotype was found a few times. This chain joins TRBV24-1 and TRBJ2-1; 8 bases align to TRBD1. Per germline, CDR1 KGHDR and CDR2 SFDVKD. The V segment lost 4 bases and the J segment 6 bases; nucleotides outside the gene matches: 7. The CDR3 runs 15 residues. This chain's CDR3 is CATSDKGQGGNEQFF. In DNA, the CDR3 is TGTGCCACCAGTGACAAAGGACAGGGCGGCAATGAGCAGTTCTTC.

In this sample, this clonotype turned up many times. The J gene is TRBJ1-2, the V gene TRBV7-6; no definite D call. V lost 5 bases and J 3 bases, leaving 10 bases between the germline ends. Germline V CDR1 and CDR2: SGHVS, FNYEAQ. This CDR3 comprises 13 residues. CDR3 sequence reads: CASSAGSHYGYTF. The CDR3 DNA follows: TGTGCCAGCAGCGCAGGCTCGCACTATGGCTACACCTTC.

Many counts were recorded for this clonotype. The CDR3 sequence is CSATSGLNTEAFF. The CDR3 bases are TGCAGTGCTACGTCGGGACTGAACACTGAAGCTTTCTTT. The chain links TRBV20-1 to TRBJ1-1, with TRBD1 as a possible D gene (5 bases). The V end was cut by 4 bases, the J end by 0 bases, with 9 bases between. The CDR3 is 13 amino acids. Germline V gene data show CDR1 as DFQATT and CDR2 as SNEGSKA (reference sequence).

The chain couples TRBV19 to TRBJ2-2; no definite D call. V shed 3 bases and J shed 6 bases, with 20 bases lying between them. Looked up from germline, CDR1 is LNHDA and CDR2 is SQIVND (reference sequence). CDR3 length: 17 residues. CDR3: CASSMSYQVGPSGELFF. The CDR3 DNA is TGTGCCAGTAGTATGTCATACCAGGTGGGCCCATCCGGGGAGCTGTTTTTT.

This clonotype was seen at least ten times. The chain is built from TRBV24-1 and TRBJ1-5; no firm D call. V gave up 0 bases and J gave up 5 bases, with 16 bases separating them. CDR1 and CDR2 (germline): KGHDR, SFDVKD. This CDR3 is 17 amino acids long. The CDR3 spells CATSDLQFQDGHQPQHF. CDR3 DNA: TGTGCCACCAGTGATTTGCAATTTCAGGACGGACATCAGCCCCAGCATTTT.

V and J are TRBV27 and TRBJ2-5, with 9 bases lining up with TRBD2. Germline trimming cut 7 bases from V and 5 bases from J; bases unmatched to any gene: 8. This CDR3 contains 14 residues. Germline loops: CDR1 MNHEY, CDR2 SMNVEV (reference sequence). The CDR3 region has the DNA TGTGCCAGCAAGCTAATAGCGGGAGCGGAGACCCAGTACTTC. This gives the protein CASKLIAGAETQYF.

There are many counts of this clonotype. Germline and junction disagree at one end, which may indicate a read error. The V gene is TRBV27, the J gene TRBJ2-3; 14 positions agree with TRBD2. Germline lookup yields CDR1 MNHEY and CDR2 SMNVEV (reference sequence). This CDR3 comprises 17 residues. The CDR3, as DNA: TGTGCCAGCAGTCCCACCGGGACTAGCGGGAGCACATATACGCAGTATTTT. It translates to CASSPTGTSGSTYTQYF.

The sample holds a few counts of this clonotype. This chain links TRBV3-1 with TRBJ2-6, with TRBD1 identical over 12 bases. The CDR3 consists of 20 residues. Germline values: CDR1 LGHDT, CDR2 YNNKEL (reference sequence). The junction had 11 bases not matched to a gene; V was cut back by 5 bases and J by 0 bases. The CDR3 here is CASSSSGQGASSSGANVLTF. CDR3 DNA: TGTGCCAGCAGCTCGTCGGGACAGGGGGCGTCTAGCTCTGGGGCCAACGTCCTGACTTTC.

This clonotype was observed many times. The chain links TRBV7-3 to TRBJ1-1, with 8 positions matching TRBD1. The CDR3 has 15 residues. After removal of 2 bases from V and 1 base from J, the junction contained 3 bases not matched to a gene. Per germline, CDR1 SGHTA and CDR2 FQGTGA. CDR3 sequence (DNA): TGTGCCAGCAGCTTAGGGGGGACAGGGAACACTGAAGCTTTCTTT. Protein: CASSLGGTGNTEAFF.

This clonotype has ten or more counts. The chain uses TRBV30 and TRBJ2-7; a possible D gene is TRBD2 (6 bases). Per the germline V gene, CDR1 is GTSNPN and CDR2 is SVGIG (reference sequence). Trimming removed 0 bases from V and 5 bases from J, with 14 bases in between. This CDR3 is built from 14 residues. CDR3 in DNA: TGTGCCTGGAGTGTCGGTCGGACTACGAACGAGCAGTACTTC. This translates into CAWSVGRTTNEQYF.

This clonotype was observed a few times. The V gene is TRBV6-5, the J gene TRBJ1-1; 8 positions agree with TRBD1. CDR1 is MNHEY and CDR2 is SVGAGI in the germline V gene. Trimming removed 2 bases from V and 0 bases from J; junction bases left unmatched: 8. The CDR3 is 17 amino acids. The CDR3 DNA follows: TGTGCCAGCAGTTACGGAAGGACAGGGATGATGAACACTGAAGCTTTCTTT. It specifies CASSYGRTGMMNTEAFF.

This clonotype was counted many times. V and J are TRBV25-1 and TRBJ2-1, with 7 nucleotides matching TRBD2. Germline V gene data show CDR1 as MGHDK and CDR2 as SYGVNS. The CDR3 covers 17 residues. The J segment lost 6 bases and the V segment lost 3 bases, leaving 14 bases of the junction unmatched. For the CDR3, the DNA is TGTGCCAGCAGTGATAGTTCACGCGGGAGAGGGACCAATGAGCAGTTCTTC. Residues: CASSDSSRGRGTNEQFF.

Many counts were recorded for this clonotype. The chain joins TRBV6-1 to TRBJ1-1, with D perhaps matching TRBD1 (5 bases). Deletions cut 7 bases from V and 7 bases from J, with 13 bases between. This CDR3 comprises 12 residues. CDR1 is MNHNS, CDR2 SASEGT, per germline. In DNA form, the CDR3 reads TGTGCCAGCACCGGGGACGGAAATGAAGCTTTCTTT. It is translated as CASTGDGNEAFF.

This chain links TRBV5-5 with TRBJ1-2; 9 bases align to TRBD1. Per germline, CDR1 SGHKS and CDR2 YYEKEE (reference sequence). The CDR3 extends over 15 amino acids. The V gene end was trimmed by 4 bases and the J gene end by 2 bases; junction bases not matched to a gene: 6. The CDR3 nucleotides read TGTGCCAGCAGCGATTGGACAGGGGCCAACTATGGCTACACCTTC. Its protein is CASSDWTGANYGYTF.

This rearrangement joins TRBV12-3 or TRBV12-4 to TRBJ2-1; the D gene is possibly TRBD1 (6 bases). This CDR3 contains 12 residues. V dropped 6 bases and J dropped 9 bases, with 12 bases sitting between them. The CDR3 sequence: CASRSDSFEQFF. The CDR3 region has the DNA TGTGCCAGCAGATCGGACAGTTTTGAGCAGTTCTTC.

This clonotype was picked up many times. The rearrangement joins TRBV6-1 to TRBJ1-2; TRBD1 matches at 8 bases. Per the germline V gene, CDR1 is MNHNS and CDR2 is SASEGT. The CDR3 extends over 13 amino acids. Losses at the gene ends were 5 bases for V and 6 bases for J; bases not matched to a gene: 5. The DNA of the CDR3 is TGTGCCAGCAGTCGACAGACAGGGGATGGCTACACCTTC. Translation gives CASSRQTGDGYTF.

The chain employs TRBV7-2 and TRBJ2-7, with TRBD2 matching 12 bases. The CDR3 has 16 residues. V trimming: 3 bases; J trimming: 5 bases; junction bases outside the gene matches: 8. In germline, CDR1 is SGHTA, CDR2 FQGNSA. The CDR3 DNA follows: TGTGCCAGCAGCTTTCGTCTAGCGGGAGGGGTCGACGAGCAGTACTTC. Protein product: CASSFRLAGGVDEQYF. The full variable domain, in which reference TRBV7-2 and TRBJ2-7 provide the parts outside the CDR3, is GAGVSQSPSNKVTEKGKDVELRCDPISGHTALYWYRQSLGQGLEFLIYFQGNSAPDKSGLPSDRFSAERTGGSVSTLTIQRTQQEDSAVYLCASSFRLAGGVDEQYFGPGTRLTVT.